The 21 T cell receptor beta chains below come from one sample, sequenced in a study of blood T cells in healthy people across ages. PCR was performed a second time for roughly 7 to 12 cycles using a sample-barcoded 5' primer and a J-beta primer mix. TCRdb re-derived calls from the 5' RACE reads in MiXCR, one entry per CDR3 protein. The sample contains about 690,000 distinct CDR3 sequences, approximately 40% of which appear only once. The sequenced material came from blood. The receptors originated from a man older than 75 in good health.

The sample holds a few counts of this clonotype. The gene calls are TRBV28 and TRBJ2-3; 11 nucleotides align to TRBD2. This CDR3 is 12 amino acids long. CDR1 and CDR2 from the germline V gene are MDHEN and SYDVKM. The CDR3 DNA follows: TGTGCTACCCTAGCGGGAGGAGATACGCAGTATTTT. It specifies CATLAGGDTQYF.

The V and J genes are TRBV6-2 or TRBV6-3 and TRBJ1-1; D is undetermined. Germline V gene data show CDR1 as MNHEY and CDR2 as SVGEGT. Trimming left V 2 bases short and J 5 bases short, with 15 bases between. The CDR3 spans 15 residues. The CDR3 region is CASSYRDTTGTEAFF. The CDR3 bases are TGTGCCAGCAGTTACAGGGATACCACTGGGACTGAAGCTTTCTTT.

J is TRBJ2-5 and V is TRBV6-1; 9 bases are shared with TRBD2. The CDR3 is 17 amino acids. Germline V CDR1 and CDR2: MNHNS, SASEGT. V dropped 0 bases and J dropped 4; count of bases not matched to a gene: 9. The CDR3: CASSEASGLALRETQYF. The CDR3 DNA reads as TGTGCCAGCAGTGAAGCCTCCGGACTAGCGTTAAGAGAGACCCAGTACTTC.

This chain joins TRBV9 and TRBJ2-1, with a tentative D call TRBD2 (5 bases). The DNA end favors TRBJ2-7, so the J call may be wrong. CDR1 is SGDLS, CDR2 YYNGEE, per germline. The CDR3 extends over 15 amino acids. The CDR3 region has the DNA TGTGCCAGCAGCGCTACCCAGCGGAGTTACAATGAGCAGTACTTC. Its translation is CASSATQRSYNEQYF.

J is TRBJ2-5 and V is TRBV4-2, with 9 bases aligning to TRBD1. This CDR3 is 14 amino acids long. Germline CDR1 reads LGHNA; CDR2 reads YNFKEQ. V lost 2 bases to trimming and J lost 11 bases; unmatched junction nucleotides: 9. The CDR3 sequence: CASSQLQGQGKQYF. The CDR3 coding sequence is TGTGCCAGCAGCCAACTGCAGGGACAGGGAAAGCAGTACTTC.

The chain links TRBV9 to TRBJ2-5, with 16 nucleotides matching TRBD2. Germline V lookup: CDR1 SGDLS, CDR2 YYNGEE. The V gene end was trimmed by 5 bases and the J gene end by 4 bases; junction bases not matched to a gene: 14. CDR3 size: 19 residues. The CDR3 nucleotides are TGTGCCAGCAGTCCTAAGGGGGGACTAGCGGGAGGGGTACCAGAGACCCAGTACTTC. Protein sequence: CASSPKGGLAGGVPETQYF.

Notes on this clonotype: A much larger clone is a single base away; this may be a read error. The chain recombines TRBV7-9 with TRBJ2-1, with D maybe TRBD2 (5 bases). Germline lookup yields CDR1 SEHNR and CDR2 FQNEAQ (reference sequence). This CDR3 is built from 11 residues. V lost 11 bases and J 10 bases, leaving 15 bases between the germline ends. The CDR3 region is CAGQRDYEQFF. For the CDR3, the DNA is TGTGCCGGCCAGAGGGATTACGAGCAGTTCTTC.

The J gene is TRBJ1-1, the V gene TRBV12-3 or TRBV12-4; D gene ambiguous. This CDR3 contains 14 residues. Between the trimmed V and J ends, which lost 6 bases and 4 bases, there was a span of 15 bases. CDR3 nucleotide sequence: TGTGCCAGCAGCCCCGGCGGTTTTTTCACTGAAGCTTTCTTT. The encoded protein is CASSPGGFFTEAFF.

This clonotype was detected only a few times. The chain joins TRBV18 to TRBJ2-4; no clear D gene. This CDR3 is 16 amino acids long. Per germline, CDR1 KGHSH and CDR2 LQKENI. Trimming took 0 bases from V and 1 from J, leaving 10 bases between them. CDR3: CASSPPETGAKNIQYF. The CDR3 DNA sequence: TGTGCCAGCTCACCACCGGAGACCGGGGCCAAAAACATTCAGTACTTC.

V and J are TRBV12-3 or TRBV12-4 and TRBJ1-5, with 7 bases lining up with TRBD1. After removal of 6 bases from V and 5 bases from J, the junction contained 7 bases not matched to a gene. This CDR3 spans 14 amino acids. The CDR3 region has the DNA TGTGCCAGCAGCTATGACAGGGAAGATCAGCCCCAGCATTTT. It specifies CASSYDREDQPQHF.

At least ten counts were recorded for this clonotype. This chain connects TRBV12-5 to TRBJ2-3; D may be TRBD2 (6 bases). Trimming stripped 6 bases from V and 9 bases from J, with 22 bases between. Germline CDR1 is LGHNT and CDR2 is FRNRAP. The CDR3 consists of 15 residues. DNA of the CDR3: TGTGCTAGTGGCCCCGGGACGGGGGTTTTTGGAACGCAGTATTTT. Protein product: CASGPGTGVFGTQYF. Variable domain in full (rest from reference TRBV12-5 and TRBJ2-3): DARVTQTPRHKVTEMGQEVTMRCQPILGHNTVFWYRQTMMQGLELLAYFRNRAPLDDSGMPKDRFSAEMPDATLATLKIQPSEPRDSAVYFCASGPGTGVFGTQYFGPGTRLTVL.

This clonotype has only one observation. The chain couples TRBV20-1 to TRBJ2-3; possibly TRBD2 for D (6 bases). Germline V CDR1 and CDR2: DFQATT, SNEGSKA (reference sequence). Trimming took off 6 bases at V and 2 bases at J, with 18 bases between the two ends. The CDR3 is made up of 15 amino acids. The CDR3 coding sequence is TGCAGTGCCACGAGCGGGCTGCGGCTCACAGATACGCAGTATTTT. It encodes CSATSGLRLTDTQYF.

The chain recombines TRBV6-2 or TRBV6-3 with TRBJ2-1; 9 bases are shared with TRBD2. This CDR3 is built from 16 residues. Germline CDR1 MNHEY, CDR2 SVGEGT. Trimming cost V 5 bases and J 8 bases; bases outside gene matches: 13. The CDR3 is CASSHPGLAPGDEQFF. The CDR3 region has the DNA TGTGCCAGCAGTCACCCGGGACTAGCCCCCGGGGATGAGCAGTTCTTC.

The chain recombines TRBV12-3 or TRBV12-4 with TRBJ2-3, with D possibly called TRBD1 or TRBD2 (5 bases each). The CDR3 is 15 amino acids. Trimming removed 1 base at V and 5 bases at J, with 13 bases between. The CDR3 loop is CASSLGGILRDTQYF. The CDR3 coding sequence is TGTGCCAGCAGTTTAGGGGGGATCCTTAGAGATACGCAGTATTTT.

This clonotype has more than one count but fewer than ten. The V call is TRBV16, the J call TRBJ2-4; perhaps TRBD2 as D (6 bases). Gene TRBJ2-7 matches the end of the DNA better, so the J call may be wrong. Germline V gives CDR1 KGHSY, CDR2 FQNENV. The CDR3 is made up of 13 amino acids. The CDR3 spells CASSQGGNYEQYF. Here the CDR3 DNA reads TGTGCCAGCAGCCAGGGCGGGAACTACGAGCAGTACTTC.

This clonotype was found many times. This sequence joins TRBV6-2 or TRBV6-3 and TRBJ1-2; no clear D gene. This CDR3 contains 14 residues. Trimming took 8 bases from V and 3 from J, leaving 16 bases between them. Germline loops: CDR1 MNHEY, CDR2 SVGEGT. The CDR3 loop reads CASRDADTYYGYTF. As DNA, the CDR3 is TGTGCCAGCCGCGACGCGGATACCTACTATGGCTACACCTTC.

This chain joins TRBV20-1 and TRBJ2-3, with 10 bases lining up with TRBD2. Germline values: CDR1 DFQATT, CDR2 SNEGSKA (reference sequence). The CDR3 extends over 14 amino acids. Unmatched junction bases numbered 5, after V lost 6 bases and J lost 2 bases. CDR3 DNA sequence: TGCAGTGCCAGGACTAGCGGACCCACAGATACGCAGTATTTT. It encodes CSARTSGPTDTQYF.

This chain links TRBV14 with TRBJ2-3, with a possible D match to TRBD1 (5 bases). V lost 2 bases and J lost 7, with 7 bases in between. The CDR3 covers 12 residues. The germline gives CDR1 SGHDN, CDR2 FVKESK. The chain's CDR3 is CASSQQGYTQYF. In DNA, the CDR3 is TGTGCCAGCAGCCAACAGGGATATACGCAGTATTTT.

This clonotype was counted a few times. The chain joins TRBV7-2 to TRBJ1-2, with 9 bases lining up with TRBD1. Germline CDR1 reads SGHTA; CDR2 reads FQGNSA. Germline trimming cut 6 bases from V and 7 bases from J; bases unmatched to any gene: 9. This CDR3 contains 14 residues. The CDR3 region has the DNA TGTGCCAGCAGACGAAACAGGGGGCAGTTTGGCTACACCTTC. Encoded protein: CASRRNRGQFGYTF.

Here the CDR3 DNA reads TGTGCCAGCAGCTTGGGGGTGACTAGCGGATACAATGAGCAGTACTTC. Encoded protein: CASSLGVTSGYNEQYF. The V gene is TRBV5-5, the J gene TRBJ2-1, with TRBD2 matching 9 bases. The DNA end favors TRBJ2-7, so the J call may be wrong. Germline V lookup: CDR1 SGHKS, CDR2 YYEKEE (reference sequence). The CDR3 loop spans 16 amino acids.

The J gene is TRBJ2-1, the V gene TRBV6-2 or TRBV6-3; D is unclear. Germline V gives CDR1 MNHEY, CDR2 SVGEGT. This CDR3 has 13 residues. Between the trimmed V and J ends, which lost 6 bases and 9 bases, there was a span of 15 bases. This chain's CDR3 is CASRPGTLGEQFF. The CDR3 coding sequence is TGTGCCAGCAGACCCGGCACGCTGGGTGAGCAGTTCTTC.